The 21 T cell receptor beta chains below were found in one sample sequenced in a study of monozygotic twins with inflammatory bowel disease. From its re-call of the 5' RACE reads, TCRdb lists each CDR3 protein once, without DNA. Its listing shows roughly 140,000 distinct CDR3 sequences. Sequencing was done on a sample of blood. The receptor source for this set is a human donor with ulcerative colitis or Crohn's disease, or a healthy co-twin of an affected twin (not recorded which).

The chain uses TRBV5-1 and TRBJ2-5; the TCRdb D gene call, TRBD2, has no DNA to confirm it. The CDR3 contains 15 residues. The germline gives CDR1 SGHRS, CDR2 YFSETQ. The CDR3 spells CASSPATGYRETQYF.

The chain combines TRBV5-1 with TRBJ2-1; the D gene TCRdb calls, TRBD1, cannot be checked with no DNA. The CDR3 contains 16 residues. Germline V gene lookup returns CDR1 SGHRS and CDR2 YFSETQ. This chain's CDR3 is CASSRSGTGVVYEQFF.

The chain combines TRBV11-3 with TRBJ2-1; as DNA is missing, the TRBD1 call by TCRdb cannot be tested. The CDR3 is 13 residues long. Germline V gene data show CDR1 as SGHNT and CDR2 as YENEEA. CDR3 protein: CASKSLGANEQFF.

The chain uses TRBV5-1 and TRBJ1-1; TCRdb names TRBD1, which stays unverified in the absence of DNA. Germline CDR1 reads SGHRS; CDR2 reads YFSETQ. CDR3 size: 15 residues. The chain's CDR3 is CASSLVPEGGTEAFF.

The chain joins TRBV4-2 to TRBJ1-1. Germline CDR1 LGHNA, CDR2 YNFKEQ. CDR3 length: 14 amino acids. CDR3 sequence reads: CASSQVPENTEAFF.

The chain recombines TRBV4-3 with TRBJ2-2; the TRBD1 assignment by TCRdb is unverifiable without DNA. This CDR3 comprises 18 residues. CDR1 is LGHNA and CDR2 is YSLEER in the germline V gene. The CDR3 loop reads CASSQDAGQGLSTGELFF.

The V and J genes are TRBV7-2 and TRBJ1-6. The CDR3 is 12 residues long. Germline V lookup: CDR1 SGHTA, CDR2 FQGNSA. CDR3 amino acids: CASSLTTSPLHF.

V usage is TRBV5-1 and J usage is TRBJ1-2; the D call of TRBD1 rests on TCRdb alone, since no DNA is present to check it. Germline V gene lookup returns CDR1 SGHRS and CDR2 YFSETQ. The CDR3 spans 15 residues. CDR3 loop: CASSESGTANYGYTF.

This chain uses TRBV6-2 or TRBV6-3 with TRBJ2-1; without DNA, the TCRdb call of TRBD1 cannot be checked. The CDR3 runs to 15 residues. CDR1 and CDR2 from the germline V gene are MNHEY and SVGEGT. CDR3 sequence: CASSYVGERMGEQFF.

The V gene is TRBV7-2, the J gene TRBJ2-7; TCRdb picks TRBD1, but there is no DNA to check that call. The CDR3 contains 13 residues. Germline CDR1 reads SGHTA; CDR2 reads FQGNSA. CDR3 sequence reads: CASSPGRRYEQYF. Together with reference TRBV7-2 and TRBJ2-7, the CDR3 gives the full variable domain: GAGVSQSPSNKVTEKGKDVELRCDPISGHTALYWYRQSLGQGLEFLIYFQGNSAPDKSGLPSDRFSAERTGGSVSTLTIQRTQQEDSAVYLCASSPGRRYEQYFGPGTRLTVT.

CDR3 in amino acids: CASSQDGAGGLADTQYF. V gene TRBV4-1 combines with J gene TRBJ2-3; TCRdb names TRBD2, which stays unverified in the absence of DNA. The V gene's germline CDR1 is MGHRA and CDR2 YSYEKL. The CDR3 has 17 residues.

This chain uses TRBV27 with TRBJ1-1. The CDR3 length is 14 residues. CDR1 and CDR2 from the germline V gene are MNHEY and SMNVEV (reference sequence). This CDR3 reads CASSPNPMNTEAFF.

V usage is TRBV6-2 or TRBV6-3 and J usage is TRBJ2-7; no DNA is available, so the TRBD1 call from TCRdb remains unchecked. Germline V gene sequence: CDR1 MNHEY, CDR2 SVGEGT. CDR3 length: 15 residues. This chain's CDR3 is CAIPGVRTDSYEQYF.

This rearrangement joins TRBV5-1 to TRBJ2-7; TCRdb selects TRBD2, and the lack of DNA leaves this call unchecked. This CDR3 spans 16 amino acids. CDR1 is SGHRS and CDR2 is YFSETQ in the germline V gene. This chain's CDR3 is CASSFGLWRGTYEQYF.

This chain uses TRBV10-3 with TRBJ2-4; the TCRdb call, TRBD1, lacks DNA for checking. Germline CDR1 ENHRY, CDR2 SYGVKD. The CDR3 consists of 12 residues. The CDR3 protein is CAISDRGNIQYF.

The CDR3 is CSAKPSGGVFYEQYF. The J gene is TRBJ2-7, the V gene TRBV20-1; there is no DNA to check the TCRdb D call of TRBD1. CDR3 length equals 15 residues. CDR1 is DFQATT, CDR2 SNEGSKA, per germline (reference sequence).

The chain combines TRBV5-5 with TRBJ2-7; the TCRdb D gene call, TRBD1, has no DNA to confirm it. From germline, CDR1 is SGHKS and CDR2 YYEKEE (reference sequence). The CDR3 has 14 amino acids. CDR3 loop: CASSLLRGQDEQYF.

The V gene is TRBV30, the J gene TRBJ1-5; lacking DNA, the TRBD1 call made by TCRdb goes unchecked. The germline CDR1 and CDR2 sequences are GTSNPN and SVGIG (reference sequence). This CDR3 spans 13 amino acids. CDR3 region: CAWSTGAGQPQHF.

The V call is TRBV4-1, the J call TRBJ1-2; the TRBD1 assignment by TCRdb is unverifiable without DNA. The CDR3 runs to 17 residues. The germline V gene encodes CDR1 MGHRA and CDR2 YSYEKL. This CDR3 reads CASSQGDMGGANYGYTF.

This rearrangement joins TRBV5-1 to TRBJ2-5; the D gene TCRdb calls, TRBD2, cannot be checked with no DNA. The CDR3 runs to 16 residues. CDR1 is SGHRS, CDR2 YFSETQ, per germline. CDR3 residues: CASSKGLAGLKETQYF.

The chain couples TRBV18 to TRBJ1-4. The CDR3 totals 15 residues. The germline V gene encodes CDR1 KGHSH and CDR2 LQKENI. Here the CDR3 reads CASSTNQATNEKLFF. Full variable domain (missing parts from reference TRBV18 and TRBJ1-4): NAGVMQNPRHLVRRRGQEARLRCSPMKGHSHVYWYRQLPEEGLKFMVYLQKENIIDESGMPKERFSAEFPKEGPSILRIQQVVRGDSAAYFCASSTNQATNEKLFFGSGTQLSVL.